This T cell receptor beta chain was recovered during a study of blood T cell repertoires in COVID-19. Study context: From T cells, B-cell-depleted T cells, or PBMCs came the material, which was cDNA or gDNA.

The CDR3 covers 15 residues. V was pared by 0 bases and J by 8 bases, with 11 bases between. CDR1 is SGHAT, CDR2 FQNNGV, per germline. Assay used: immunoSEQ multiplex PCR; TCRdb lists only in-frame clones, some missing. The profile shows 70,000 to 95,000 clones, about four fifths of them singletons. The genes are TRBV11-2 and TRBJ1-6; D not resolved. The sequencing input was peripheral blood. The receptor's source is a human donor in a cohort sampled during active COVID-19. The CDR3 sequence is CASSLEGSRHSPLHF. Here the CDR3 DNA reads TGTGCCAGCAGCTTAGAGGGCAGTCGGCATTCACCCCTCCACTTT.